The next 27 T cell receptor beta chains were all read from a single sample in a study of CD8+CD57+ T cells in acquired aplastic anemia. TCR beta VDJ and CDR3 were profiled, and genomic DNA was the template. TCRdb redid the calling of the reads with MiXCR, one entry per CDR3 protein. In the table there are under 200,000 distinct CDR3 sequences, around 60% of which are singletons. Sequenced: sorted CD4+, CD8+, or CD8+CD57+ T cells (not recorded which) from PBMCs. The receptors shown here come from a human donor in good health.

This chain uses TRBV7-2 with TRBJ2-3; D uncertain. The CDR3 sequence is 15 residues long. Germline V CDR1 and CDR2: SGHTA, FQGNSA. V was clipped by 5 bases and J by 2 bases, with 14 bases between them. The chain's CDR3 is CASSGRSQYTDTQYF. The CDR3 DNA reads TGTGCCAGCAGCGGGCGCTCTCAGTACACAGATACGCAGTATTTT.

The CDR3, as DNA: TGTGCCAGTAGTTCGGGACAGGGTACCCCCCAGTACTTC. This encodes CASSSGQGTPQYF. This rearrangement joins TRBV19 to TRBJ2-5; 9 positions agree with TRBD1. The V and J ends lost 5 bases and 9 bases, in that order; junction bases with no gene match: 7. CDR1 and CDR2 (germline): LNHDA, SQIVND (reference sequence). This CDR3 is built from 13 residues.

This clonotype has more than one count but fewer than ten. V and J are TRBV7-6 and TRBJ2-1, with D unresolved. CDR1 and CDR2 (germline): SGHVS, FNYEAQ. Trimming left V 2 bases short and J 1 base short, with 12 bases between. The CDR3 has 16 residues. The CDR3 sequence is CASSLRTKQSYNEQFF. In DNA, the CDR3 is TGTGCCAGCAGCTTAAGGACCAAGCAGTCCTACAATGAGCAGTTCTTC.

This chain links TRBV6-2 or TRBV6-3 with TRBJ1-1, with TRBD1 matching 8 bases. Germline assignment: CDR1 MNHEY and CDR2 SVGEGT. The CDR3 contains 11 residues. Losses at the gene ends were 7 bases for V and 10 bases for J; bases not matched to a gene: 5. The CDR3 is CASKKQGGAFF. The CDR3 DNA reads as TGTGCCAGCAAAAAACAGGGGGGAGCTTTCTTT.

For the CDR3, the DNA is TGTGCCAGCATGACAGGGGGCGAACCCCCCCAGCCCCAGCATTTT. Translation: CASMTGGEPPQPQHF. The V and J genes are TRBV2 and TRBJ1-5, with 10 nucleotides matching TRBD1. The CDR3 is 15 amino acids. Germline CDR1 SNHLY, CDR2 FYNNEI. V trimming: 7 bases; J trimming: 7 bases; junction bases outside the gene matches: 10.

This clonotype appeared a few times. The chain joins TRBV5-1 to TRBJ2-7; D perhaps matches TRBD2 (7 bases). Germline V gene sequence: CDR1 SGHRS, CDR2 YFSETQ. V shed 3 bases and J shed 6 bases, with 16 bases lying between them. The CDR3 consists of 14 residues. This CDR3 reads CASSSWGGRGEQYV. CDR3 in DNA: TGCGCCAGCAGCTCCTGGGGGGGCAGGGGCGAGCAGTACGTC.

This clonotype was recorded a few times. The CDR3 protein is CASSSTGLDTQYF. The CDR3 nucleotides read TGTGCCAGCAGCTCGACGGGGCTCGATACGCAGTATTTT. The gene calls are TRBV7-3 and TRBJ2-3; D is perhaps TRBD1 or TRBD2 (5 bases each). Trimming removed 4 bases at V and 6 bases at J, with 11 bases between. This CDR3 contains 13 residues. CDR1 and CDR2 (germline): SGHTA, FQGTGA.

The rearrangement uses TRBV20-1 and TRBJ1-5, with TRBD1 matching 10 bases. Losses at the gene ends were 3 bases for V and 6 bases for J; bases not matched to a gene: 11. Germline lookup yields CDR1 DFQATT and CDR2 SNEGSKA (reference sequence). The CDR3 is 16 amino acids. The CDR3 loop reads CSARAGTGVAGQPQHF. DNA of the CDR3: TGCAGTGCTAGGGCCGGGACAGGGGTAGCAGGTCAGCCCCAGCATTTT.

This clonotype has a count of ten or more. This rearrangement joins TRBV24-1 to TRBJ2-3; the D is unclear. Trimming cost V 3 bases and J 0 bases, with 15 bases left between them. In germline, CDR1 is KGHDR, CDR2 SFDVKD. The CDR3 sequence is 17 residues long. The CDR3 nucleotides read TGTGCCACCAGTGATCATCGCGGCAGGCCTAGCACAGATACGCAGTATTTT. This encodes CATSDHRGRPSTDTQYF.

This clonotype has at least ten counts. The chain carries TRBV7-6 and TRBJ2-1; D may match TRBD1 or TRBD2 (6 bases each). This CDR3 is built from 11 residues. Trimming pared 5 bases from V and 10 bases from J, leaving 9 bases between. CDR1 and CDR2 (germline): SGHVS, FNYEAQ. Here the CDR3 DNA reads TGTGCCAGCAGCCGCGGGACAGAGCAGTTCTTC. It encodes CASSRGTEQFF. The full variable domain, completed using reference TRBV7-6 and TRBJ2-1, is GAGVSQSPRYKVTKRGQDVALRCDPISGHVSLYWYRQALGQGPEFLTYFNYEAQQDKSGLPNDRFSAERPEGSISTLTIQRTEQRDSAMYRCASSRGTEQFFGPGTRLTVL.

The chain combines TRBV20-1 with TRBJ2-7, with no clear D. V lost 0 bases and J 3 bases, leaving 12 bases between the germline ends. The CDR3 extends over 14 amino acids. The germline V gene encodes CDR1 DFQATT and CDR2 SNEGSKA (reference sequence). The CDR3 nucleotides read TGCAGTGCTAGAGATACGGCCAGCCGCTACGAGCAGTACTTC. It codes for CSARDTASRYEQYF.

The chain employs TRBV20-1 and TRBJ1-2, with D possibly being TRBD1 (6 bases). The V gene's germline CDR1 is DFQATT and CDR2 SNEGSKA (reference sequence). Trimming pared 0 bases from V and 11 bases from J, leaving 19 bases between. There are 14 residues in the CDR3. CDR3 sequence: CSARDRWGAGGYTF. CDR3 coding DNA: TGCAGTGCTAGAGATCGATGGGGGGCGGGCGGTTACACCTTC.

V usage is TRBV18 and J usage is TRBJ1-1, with a weak D call TRBD1 (6 bases). V lost 4 bases, J lost 8 bases, and 8 bases lay in between. This CDR3 spans 11 amino acids. Germline V lookup: CDR1 KGHSH, CDR2 LQKENI. The CDR3 region is CASSLDREAFF. DNA for the CDR3: TGTGCCAGCTCACTCGACAGGGAAGCTTTCTTT.

V is TRBV2 and J is TRBJ1-6; 7 bases are a match to TRBD1. The CDR3 runs to 14 residues. The germline V gene has CDR1 SNHLY and CDR2 FYNNEI. The ends lost 7 bases at V and 8 bases at J; junction bases unmatched: 8. CDR3: CASKLRDSHSPLHF. The DNA of the CDR3 is TGTGCCAGCAAGCTCCGGGACAGCCATTCACCCCTCCACTTT.

This clonotype was counted many times. The rearrangement uses TRBV5-1 and TRBJ2-7; D is unclear. The V and J ends lost 0 bases and 0 bases respectively, with 4 bases between them. The CDR3 has 13 residues. The V gene's germline CDR1 is SGHRS and CDR2 YFSETQ. The CDR3 DNA sequence: TGCGCCAGCAGCTTGGGGTACTCCTACGAGCAGTACTTC. Translating gives CASSLGYSYEQYF.

In the case of this clonotype: Being one base from a much bigger clone, this may be a read error. The chain recombines TRBV6-5 with TRBJ1-5; 8 bases fit TRBD1. CDR3 length equals 14 residues. Germline V gene lookup returns CDR1 MNHEY and CDR2 SVGAGI. Unmatched junction bases numbered 5, after V lost 6 bases and J lost 4 bases. The CDR3 bases are TGTGCCAGCAGGCGGACAGGGAAGAATCAGCCCCAGCATTTT. The encoded protein is CASRRTGKNQPQHF.

The chain employs TRBV19 and TRBJ2-1; D is possibly TRBD2 (5 bases). Germline CDR1 and CDR2: LNHDA and SQIVND (reference sequence). The CDR3 covers 15 residues. The ends were cut back, 5 bases at V and 0 bases at J, with 11 bases in the middle. The CDR3 loop reads CASSRGMSSYNEQFF. The DNA for the CDR3 is TGTGCCAGTAGTCGAGGGATGAGCTCCTACAATGAGCAGTTCTTC.

CDR3 in amino acids: CASSPGSGELFF. The CDR3 DNA reads TGTGCCAGCAGCCCTGGATCCGGGGAGCTGTTTTTT. J is TRBJ2-2 and V is TRBV3-1, with D uncertain. V gave up 4 bases and J gave up 6 bases, with 6 bases separating them. Germline CDR1 LGHDT, CDR2 YNNKEL (reference sequence). The CDR3 is 12 amino acids.

This clonotype came up a few times. The V call is TRBV2, the J call TRBJ2-7; D not certain. Germline V CDR1 and CDR2: SNHLY, FYNNEI. This CDR3 has 11 residues. V dropped 6 bases and J dropped 7 bases, with 10 bases sitting between them. CDR3 DNA sequence: TGTGCCAGCAGGACCCTCTGGGAGCAGTACTTC. Encoded protein: CASRTLWEQYF.

This clonotype occurred many times. V and J are TRBV7-9 and TRBJ2-7; 15 positions agree with TRBD2. The V and J ends lost 2 bases and 4 bases, in that order; junction bases with no gene match: 3. Germline CDR1 is SEHNR and CDR2 is FQNEAQ (reference sequence). This CDR3 contains 16 residues. CDR3 nucleotides: TGTGCCAGCAGCTTACGGACTAGCGGGAGGGATTACGAGCAGTACTTC. It yields the protein CASSLRTSGRDYEQYF.

This clonotype has at least ten counts. The CDR3 DNA follows: TGCGCCAGCAGCTTGATTAGCGGGAGGGAGCAGTACTTC. Amino acid sequence: CASSLISGREQYF. The chain carries TRBV5-1 and TRBJ2-7; 10 nucleotides align to TRBD2. The length of the CDR3 is 13 residues. V shed 1 base and J 7 bases; nucleotides not matched to a gene: 2. Germline V gene sequence: CDR1 SGHRS, CDR2 YFSETQ.

This clonotype has only a few counts. A much larger clone differs by one base, so this may be a read error. The chain links TRBV9 to TRBJ2-2; D is perhaps TRBD1 (6 bases). Per germline, CDR1 SGDLS and CDR2 YYNGEE. The CDR3 consists of 16 residues. CDR3 loop: CASSPGDPVSAGELLF. The CDR3 coding sequence is TGTGCCAGCAGTCCAGGGGACCCAGTGTCGGCCGGGGAGCTGCTTTTT.

The chain carries TRBV9 and TRBJ1-6; D may be TRBD1 (6 bases). Germline V lookup: CDR1 SGDLS, CDR2 YYNGEE. The CDR3 has 15 amino acids. V was shortened by 4 bases and J by 11 bases, with 19 bases between the two germline ends. The CDR3 region is CASSQGTIPGAPLHF. DNA for the CDR3: TGTGCCAGCAGCCAAGGGACGATACCAGGGGCACCCCTCCACTTT.

This chain links TRBV4-2 with TRBJ2-1; 9 bases fit TRBD2. With V trimmed by 0 bases and J by 8 bases, 5 bases remained unmatched. This CDR3 has 15 amino acids. The germline CDR1 and CDR2 sequences are LGHNA and YNFKEQ. The CDR3, as DNA: TGTGCCAGCAGCCAAGACCAGCGGGGGGACGATGAGCAGTTCTTC. It is translated as CASSQDQRGDDEQFF.

This clonotype came up many times. The genes are TRBV19 and TRBJ2-2; D is possibly TRBD1 (6 bases). This CDR3 comprises 15 residues. The V gene lost 3 bases and the J gene lost 4 bases, with 12 bases spanning the gap. Germline loops: CDR1 LNHDA, CDR2 SQIVND (reference sequence). The CDR3 bases are TGTGCCAGTAGTATTTTGGGGGCAGGCACCGGGGAGCTGTTTTTT. It encodes CASSILGAGTGELFF.

This clonotype showed up just a few times. V usage is TRBV19 and J usage is TRBJ1-5; 9 bases map to TRBD1. Germline assignment: CDR1 LNHDA and CDR2 SQIVND (reference sequence). V was clipped by 3 bases and J by 2 bases; unmatched bases: 5. This CDR3 spans 16 amino acids. In nucleotides, the CDR3 is TGTGCCAGTAGTATCCCGGACAGGGGCGGCAATCAGCCCCAGCATTTT. It translates to CASSIPDRGGNQPQHF.

This clonotype showed up just a few times. This chain connects TRBV2 to TRBJ2-5, with 7 bases lining up with TRBD2. The CDR3 is 14 amino acids. Germline CDR1 is SNHLY and CDR2 is FYNNEI. J lost 7 bases, V lost 1 base, and 6 bases had no gene match. The CDR3 spells CASSEGGGLVTQYF. CDR3 coding DNA: TGTGCCAGCAGTGAAGGCGGGGGTCTTGTGACCCAGTACTTC.